This record concerns one T cell receptor (beta chain) sequence. The data originate from a study of blood T cell repertoires in COVID-19. Study details: The samples span acute and convalescent COVID-19 from the United States, Italy and Spain.

The table came from immunoSEQ multiplex PCR; TCRdb's copy has only in-frame clones and leaves some out. The repertoire holds 70,000 to 95,000 clones, with roughly 88% as singletons. Deletions cut 5 bases from V and 0 bases from J, with 14 bases between. The germline CDR1 and CDR2 sequences are SGHAT and FQNNGV. The CDR3 covers 15 residues. The genes are TRBV11-2 and TRBJ2-7; possible D gene TRBD1, 7 bases. Sequencing input: peripheral blood. The source of this sequence is an elderly woman with acute or convalescent COVID-19. The CDR3 protein is CASSPGGTASYEQYF. CDR3 sequence (DNA): TGTGCCAGCAGCCCAGGGGGGACAGCCTCCTACGAGCAGTACTTC.